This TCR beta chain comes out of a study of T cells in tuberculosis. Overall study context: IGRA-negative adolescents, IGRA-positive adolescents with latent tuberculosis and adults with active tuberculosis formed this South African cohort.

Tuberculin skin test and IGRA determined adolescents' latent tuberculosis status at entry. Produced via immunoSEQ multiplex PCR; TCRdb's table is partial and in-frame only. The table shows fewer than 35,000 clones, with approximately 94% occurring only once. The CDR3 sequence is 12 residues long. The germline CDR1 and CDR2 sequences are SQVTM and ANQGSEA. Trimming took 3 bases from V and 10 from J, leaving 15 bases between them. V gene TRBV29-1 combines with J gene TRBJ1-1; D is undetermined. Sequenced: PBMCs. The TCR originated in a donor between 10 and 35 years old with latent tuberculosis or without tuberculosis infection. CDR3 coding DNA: TGCAGCGTTGATCTCTTGACACTGGGAGCTTTCTTT. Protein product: CSVDLLTLGAFF.